Listed below are T cell receptor beta chains from one sample, sequenced in a study of vaccination and CD4 T cells after COVID-19. TCRdb reprocessed the PCR reads via MiXCR and lists one record per CDR3 protein. This sample has some 3,100 distinct CDR3 sequences, with roughly three quarters found just once. Their recognized antigens are unknown. Sequences were obtained from CD4+ T cells from blood, cultured in vitro. These receptors all come from a human donor who had recovered from COVID-19. The CDR3 runs from the conserved cysteine through the conserved F or W. Each record gives: D gene, J gene, clone size, V gene, CDR3 DNA, CDR3 protein. A D gene is named only where the DNA matches it firmly. Only part of the rows carry a size: once, few, many, or a class if the clone is expanded.

d_call: NA; j_call: TRBJ1-2; clone_size: NA; v_call: TRBV7-2; cdr3_nt: TGTGCCAGCAGCTGGGACGGCTATGGCTACACCTTC; cdr3_aa: CASSWDGYGYTF
d_call: TRBD1; j_call: TRBJ2-3; clone_size: NA; v_call: TRBV20-1; cdr3_nt: TGCAGTGCTAGGGACAGGGGGCCAAAAGATACGCAGTATTTT; cdr3_aa: CSARDRGPKDTQYF
d_call: NA; j_call: TRBJ1-2; clone_size: NA; v_call: TRBV30; cdr3_nt: TGTGCCTGGGCCATAAACTATGGCTACACCTTC; cdr3_aa: CAWAINYGYTF
d_call: NA; j_call: TRBJ1-5; clone_size: once; v_call: TRBV24-1; cdr3_nt: TGTGCCACCAGTGATCCCGGGACAAGCAATCAGCCCCAGCATTTT; cdr3_aa: CATSDPGTSNQPQHF
d_call: NA; j_call: TRBJ2-2; clone_size: NA; v_call: TRBV2; cdr3_nt: TGTGCCAGCGCCCTCGGGGAGCTGTTTTTT; cdr3_aa: CASALGELFF
d_call: NA; j_call: TRBJ1-4; clone_size: NA; v_call: TRBV7-6; cdr3_nt: TGTGCCAGCAGCCTCGTACAAGGGGCAACTAATGAAAAACTGTTTTTT; cdr3_aa: CASSLVQGATNEKLFF
d_call: TRBD1; j_call: TRBJ1-6; clone_size: NA; v_call: TRBV5-8; cdr3_nt: TGTGCCAGCAGCTCCCGACAGGGAAATGCACCCCTCCACTTT; cdr3_aa: CASSSRQGNAPLHF
d_call: NA; j_call: TRBJ1-2; clone_size: once; v_call: TRBV7-9; cdr3_nt: TGTGCCAGCAGCTTAGTGGGGACACAGTATGGCTACACCTTC; cdr3_aa: CASSLVGTQYGYTF
d_call: NA; j_call: TRBJ1-1; clone_size: few; v_call: TRBV2; cdr3_nt: TGTGCCAGCAGGGACAGATTGAACACTGAAGCTTTCTTT; cdr3_aa: CASRDRLNTEAFF
d_call: TRBD2; j_call: TRBJ2-7; clone_size: NA; v_call: TRBV4-2; cdr3_nt: TGTGCCAGCAGCCAAGATGTGGCGGGGGGAACCTACGAGCAGTACTTC; cdr3_aa: CASSQDVAGGTYEQYF
d_call: NA; j_call: TRBJ2-7; clone_size: NA; v_call: TRBV7-9; cdr3_nt: TGTGCCAGCGGAGCTCGCGCCTACGAGCAGTACTTC; cdr3_aa: CASGARAYEQYF
d_call: TRBD1; j_call: TRBJ1-2; clone_size: NA; v_call: TRBV27; cdr3_nt: TGTGCCAGCAGTTTACTTCCTGGACAGGGGAACTATGGCTACACCTTC; cdr3_aa: CASSLLPGQGNYGYTF
d_call: NA; j_call: TRBJ1-2; clone_size: NA; v_call: TRBV27; cdr3_nt: TGTGCCAGCAGTTTATTCCCTCGCCCTGGCAGAAACTATGGCTACACCTTC; cdr3_aa: CASSLFPRPGRNYGYTF
d_call: TRBD1; j_call: TRBJ1-5; clone_size: NA; v_call: TRBV20-1; cdr3_nt: TGCAGTGCCCCGACAGGGAGTGGAAGCAATCAGCCCCAGCATTTT; cdr3_aa: CSAPTGSGSNQPQHF